This TCR beta chain was captured by sequencing in a study of blood T cell repertoires in COVID-19. Overall study: Collection of acute and convalescent COVID-19 samples took place in the United States, Italy and Spain. Sources were T cells, B-cell-depleted T cells, or PBMCs; the material itself was cDNA or gDNA.

Authors' methods: Quantification of nucleated cells was approximated via reference gene primer amplification. TCRdb keeps only in-frame clones here, not all; method: immunoSEQ multiplex PCR. The DNA was the basis for D and trimming; V, J and clone size are from that table. The sample includes around 84,000 clones, approximately 90% of them seen just once. This clone appeared once. The CDR3 consists of 12 residues. Unmatched junction bases numbered 7, after V lost 4 bases and J lost 11 bases. Germline values: CDR1 SGHAT, CDR2 FQDESV (reference sequence). The sample taken for sequencing was peripheral blood. The sequence derives from a man aged 50-60 years with active COVID-19. The chain couples TRBV11-1 to TRBJ1-1; 7 nucleotides agree with TRBD1. The CDR3 is CASSSDREMAFF. The CDR3, as DNA: TGTGCCAGCAGCTCAGACAGGGAAATGGCTTTCTTT.